These 16 T cell receptor beta chains share one sample of origin, sequenced in a study of T cell changes during pregnancy in multiple sclerosis. Clones were sequenced by immunoSEQ multiplex PCR, and TCRdb holds only the in-frame ones, with some missing. The sample has fewer than 60,000 clones, 95% seen once. The source material was CD8+ T cells from peripheral blood mononuclear cells, sampled in the first trimester of pregnancy. All receptors derive from a female donor with multiple sclerosis, enrolled in a pregnancy study.

The chain joins TRBV19 to TRBJ2-5; TRBD2 matches at 9 bases. CDR1 is LNHDA and CDR2 is SQIVND in the germline V gene (reference sequence). This CDR3 spans 15 amino acids. Unmatched junction bases numbered 6, after V lost 3 bases and J lost 4 bases. This CDR3 reads CASSIITSGPETQYF. In DNA form, the CDR3 reads TGTGCCAGTAGTATTATAACTAGCGGGCCAGAGACCCAGTACTTC.

The chain carries TRBV27 and TRBJ2-1, with a possible D match to TRBD1 (6 bases). The CDR3 has 14 residues. CDR1 is MNHEY and CDR2 is SMNVEV in the germline V gene (reference sequence). The V end lost 8 bases, the J end lost 0 bases, and 11 bases lay between the germline ends. CDR3 sequence reads: CASWQGSSYNEQFF. As DNA, the CDR3 is TGTGCCAGCTGGCAGGGGAGCTCCTACAATGAGCAGTTCTTC.

V gene TRBV5-6 combines with J gene TRBJ2-2; D ambiguous. This CDR3 spans 13 amino acids. CDR1 and CDR2 (germline): SGHDT, YYEEEE. V was clipped by 4 bases and J by 4 bases, with 8 bases between them. The CDR3 is CASSKESTGELFF. CDR3 bases: TGTGCCAGCAGCAAAGAGTCCACCGGGGAGCTGTTTTTT.

The gene calls are TRBV19 and TRBJ2-1; 7 nucleotides agree with TRBD2. Germline CDR1 reads LNHDA; CDR2 reads SQIVND (reference sequence). The CDR3 is made up of 14 amino acids. V lost 3 bases and J lost 5; bases outside the gene matches: 4. In nucleotides, the CDR3 is TGTGCCAGTAGTATCGCTAGCGGTAACAATGAGCAGTTCTTC. It specifies CASSIASGNNEQFF.

This clone showed up just once. The CDR3 DNA reads TGTGCCAGCAGCCCTCGTCCGGGGGCGAACACCGGGGAGCTGTTTTTT. As protein: CASSPRPGANTGELFF. The J gene is TRBJ2-2, the V gene TRBV9, with D tentatively TRBD2 (6 bases). The ends were cut back, 4 bases at V and 0 bases at J, with 13 bases in the middle. CDR1 is SGDLS, CDR2 YYNGEE, per germline. The CDR3 spans 16 residues.

The V gene is TRBV9, the J gene TRBJ1-2; the match to TRBD1 covers 10 bases. Germline assignment: CDR1 SGDLS and CDR2 YYNGEE. Trimming removed 3 bases from V and 6 bases from J; junction bases left unmatched: 8. CDR3 size: 15 residues. The CDR3 is CASSASGQGPNGYTF. The CDR3 DNA is TGTGCCAGCAGCGCCTCGGGACAGGGGCCCAATGGCTACACCTTC.

The gene calls are TRBV11-2 and TRBJ1-4; D call uncertain. The germline gives CDR1 SGHAT, CDR2 FQNNGV. Trimming took 0 bases from V and 8 from J, leaving 7 bases between them. The CDR3 loop spans 13 amino acids. Here the CDR3 reads CASSLDYEEKLFF. The CDR3 DNA follows: TGTGCCAGCAGCTTAGATTATGAGGAAAAACTGTTTTTT.

The gene calls are TRBV10-1 and TRBJ2-1; TRBD2 might be the D (5 bases). The germline CDR1 and CDR2 sequences are WNHNN and SYGVQD (reference sequence). This CDR3 comprises 20 residues. With 3 bases removed from V and 0 bases from J, the gap between germline ends came to 24 bases. CDR3 loop: CASSDIGRGPESGSYNEQFF. CDR3 nucleotide sequence: TGCGCCAGCAGTGACATTGGTAGAGGGCCAGAGTCAGGCTCCTACAATGAGCAGTTCTTC.

V usage is TRBV19 and J usage is TRBJ2-1; possibly TRBD2 for D (6 bases). From germline, CDR1 is LNHDA and CDR2 SQIVND (reference sequence). V lost 2 bases and J lost 6, with 11 bases in between. The CDR3 is made up of 14 amino acids. The CDR3 here is CASSILLAGNEQFF. CDR3 nucleotides: TGTGCCAGTAGTATATTACTAGCAGGCAATGAGCAGTTCTTC.

In DNA form, the CDR3 reads TGTGCCAGCAGCTTAGGGACAGGGAACTATGGCTACACCTTC. Its translation is CASSLGTGNYGYTF. V gene TRBV7-9 combines with J gene TRBJ1-2; 8 nucleotides align to TRBD1. V was pared by 1 base and J by 2 bases, with 0 bases of the junction left unmatched. CDR1 is SEHNR, CDR2 FQNEAQ, per germline (reference sequence). This CDR3 is 14 amino acids long.

This clone appeared a single time. The chain carries TRBV28 and TRBJ2-3; D is perhaps TRBD2 (6 bases). V shed 7 bases and J shed 1 base, with 18 bases lying between them. Germline V gene data show CDR1 as MDHEN and CDR2 as SYDVKM. The CDR3 loop spans 16 amino acids. The CDR3 sequence: CASTWGEGGGTDTQYF. In nucleotides, the CDR3 is TGTGCCAGCACCTGGGGCGAGGGCGGGGGCACAGATACGCAGTATTTT.

V gene TRBV5-6 combines with J gene TRBJ2-7; 9 nucleotides align to TRBD2. This CDR3 contains 15 residues. With V trimmed by 4 bases and J by 2 bases, 7 bases remained unmatched. Germline V gene data show CDR1 as SGHDT and CDR2 as YYEEEE. CDR3 in DNA: TGTGCCAGCAGCCGGGAGCGGGAGGCCCCCTACGAGCAGTACTTC. Protein product: CASSREREAPYEQYF.

This CDR3 reads CASSRPSSDEQYF. The CDR3 DNA reads as TGCGCCAGCAGCCGTCCTAGCAGCGACGAGCAGTACTTC. V and J are TRBV4-1 and TRBJ2-7, with a possible D match to TRBD2 (5 bases). CDR1 and CDR2 from the germline V gene are MGHRA and YSYEKL. The ends were cut back, 4 bases at V and 5 bases at J, with 12 bases in the middle. This CDR3 is 13 amino acids long.

This rearrangement joins TRBV7-3 to TRBJ2-7; 7 bases line up with TRBD2. The CDR3 has 15 residues. Looked up from germline, CDR1 is SGHTA and CDR2 is FQGTGA. V was clipped by 0 bases and J by 4 bases; unmatched bases: 6. In nucleotides, the CDR3 is TGTGCCAGCAGCTTAACGGCGGGAGCAATATACGAGCAGTACTTC. Its protein product is CASSLTAGAIYEQYF.

CDR3 coding DNA: TGTGCCAGCAGTGAACCTCCGGCCGGGATTTGGGAGCAGTTCTTC. This translates into CASSEPPAGIWEQFF. This chain joins TRBV6-1 and TRBJ2-1; possibly TRBD2 for D (5 bases). Trimming stripped 2 bases from V and 10 bases from J, with 18 bases between. CDR3 size: 15 residues. Germline V gene data show CDR1 as MNHNS and CDR2 as SASEGT.

The chain couples TRBV4-2 to TRBJ2-3; tentative D call: TRBD2 (6 bases). Germline CDR1 is LGHNA and CDR2 is YNFKEQ. CDR3 length: 16 residues. V lost 1 base and J 3 bases, leaving 14 bases between the germline ends. The CDR3 loop is CASSQGGGSRTDTQYF. The CDR3 nucleotides read TGTGCCAGCAGCCAAGGAGGAGGGTCGAGGACAGATACGCAGTATTTT.